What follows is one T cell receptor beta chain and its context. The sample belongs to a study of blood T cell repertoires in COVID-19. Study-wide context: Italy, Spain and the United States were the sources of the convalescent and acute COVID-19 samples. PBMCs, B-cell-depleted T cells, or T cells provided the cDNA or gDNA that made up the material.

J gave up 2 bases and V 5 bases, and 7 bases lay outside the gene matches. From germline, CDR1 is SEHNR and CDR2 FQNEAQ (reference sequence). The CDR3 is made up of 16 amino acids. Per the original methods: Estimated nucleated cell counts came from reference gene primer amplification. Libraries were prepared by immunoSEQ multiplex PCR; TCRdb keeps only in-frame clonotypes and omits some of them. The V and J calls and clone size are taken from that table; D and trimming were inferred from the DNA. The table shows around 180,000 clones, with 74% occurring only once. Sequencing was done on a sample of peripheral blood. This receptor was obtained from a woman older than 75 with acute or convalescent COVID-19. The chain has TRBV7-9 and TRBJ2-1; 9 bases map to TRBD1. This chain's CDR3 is CASSPDRGGPYNEQFF. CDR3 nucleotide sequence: TGTGCCAGCAGCCCCGACAGGGGGGGGCCCTACAATGAGCAGTTCTTC.